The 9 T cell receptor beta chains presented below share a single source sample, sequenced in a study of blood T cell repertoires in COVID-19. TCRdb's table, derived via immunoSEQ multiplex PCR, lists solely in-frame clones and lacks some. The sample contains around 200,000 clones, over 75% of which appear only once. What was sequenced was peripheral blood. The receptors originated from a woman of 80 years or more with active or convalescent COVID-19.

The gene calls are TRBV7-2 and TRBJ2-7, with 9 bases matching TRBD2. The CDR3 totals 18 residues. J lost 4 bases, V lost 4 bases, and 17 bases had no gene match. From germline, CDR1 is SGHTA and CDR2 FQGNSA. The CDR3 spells CASSSNERGEGSFYEQYF. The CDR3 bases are TGTGCCAGCAGCTCAAACGAGCGGGGGGAAGGGTCCTTTTACGAGCAGTACTTC.

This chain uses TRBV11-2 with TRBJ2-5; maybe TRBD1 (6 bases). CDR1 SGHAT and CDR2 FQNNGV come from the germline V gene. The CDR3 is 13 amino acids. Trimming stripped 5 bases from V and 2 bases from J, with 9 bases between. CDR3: CASSRGGQETQYF. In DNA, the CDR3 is TGTGCCAGCAGCAGAGGGGGACAAGAGACCCAGTACTTC.

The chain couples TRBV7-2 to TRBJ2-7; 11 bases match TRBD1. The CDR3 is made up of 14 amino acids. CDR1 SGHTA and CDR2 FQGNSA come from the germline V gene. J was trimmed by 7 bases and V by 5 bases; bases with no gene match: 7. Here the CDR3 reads CASSPDRGRSEQYF. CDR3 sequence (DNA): TGTGCCAGCAGCCCGGACAGGGGGCGTTCAGAGCAGTACTTC.

The CDR3, as DNA: TGTGCCAGCACGTCGTCGGACAGGGTGGGTGGCTACACCTTC. Amino acids: CASTSSDRVGGYTF. The chain couples TRBV6-5 to TRBJ1-2, with 8 nucleotides matching TRBD1. The germline gives CDR1 MNHEY, CDR2 SVGAGI. The CDR3 has 14 amino acids. V lost 7 bases and J lost 7; bases outside the gene matches: 11.

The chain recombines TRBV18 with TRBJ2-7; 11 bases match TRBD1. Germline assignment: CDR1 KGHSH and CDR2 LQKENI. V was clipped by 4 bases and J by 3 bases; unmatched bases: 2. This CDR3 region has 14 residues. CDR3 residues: CASSLGTGGYEQYF. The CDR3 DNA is TGTGCCAGCTCACTAGGGACAGGGGGCTACGAGCAGTACTTC.

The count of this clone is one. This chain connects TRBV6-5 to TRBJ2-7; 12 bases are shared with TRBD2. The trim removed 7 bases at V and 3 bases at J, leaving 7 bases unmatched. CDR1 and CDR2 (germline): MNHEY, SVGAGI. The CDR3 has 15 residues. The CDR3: CASTRGLAGSYEQYF. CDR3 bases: TGTGCCAGCACCCGCGGACTAGCGGGAAGCTACGAGCAGTACTTC.

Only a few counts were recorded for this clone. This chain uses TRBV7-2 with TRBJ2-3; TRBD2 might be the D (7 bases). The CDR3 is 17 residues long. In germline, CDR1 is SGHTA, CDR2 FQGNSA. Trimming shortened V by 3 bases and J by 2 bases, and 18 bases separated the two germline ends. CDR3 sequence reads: CASSFNLGGANTDTQYF. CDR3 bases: TGTGCCAGCAGCTTTAATCTAGGGGGGGCTAACACAGATACGCAGTATTTT. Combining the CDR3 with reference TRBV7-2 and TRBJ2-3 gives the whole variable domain GAGVSQSPSNKVTEKGKDVELRCDPISGHTALYWYRQSLGQGLEFLIYFQGNSAPDKSGLPSDRFSAERTGGSVSTLTIQRTQQEDSAVYLCASSFNLGGANTDTQYFGPGTRLTVL.

The CDR3 DNA sequence: TGCGCCAGCAGCTTGGTAGGGGCTTCGCTTAGCACAGATACGCAGTATTTT. Its translation is CASSLVGASLSTDTQYF. This chain uses TRBV5-1 with TRBJ2-3; the D gene is possibly TRBD1 (5 bases). Trimming took off 0 bases at V and 0 bases at J, with 14 bases between the two ends. Germline V gene data show CDR1 as SGHRS and CDR2 as YFSETQ. CDR3 size: 17 residues.

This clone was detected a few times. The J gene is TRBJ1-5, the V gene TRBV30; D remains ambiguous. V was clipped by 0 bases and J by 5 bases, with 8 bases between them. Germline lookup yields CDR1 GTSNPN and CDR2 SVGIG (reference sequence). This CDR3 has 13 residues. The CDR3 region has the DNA TGTGCCTGGAGTGTAGGACTGGATCAGCCCCAGCATTTT. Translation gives CAWSVGLDQPQHF.